This entry features one T cell receptor beta chain sequence. These data originate in a study of blood T cell repertoires in COVID-19. Study at large: The United States, Italy and Spain provided the acute and convalescent COVID-19 samples. Sample material is recorded as cDNA or gDNA derived from T cells, B-cell-depleted T cells, or PBMCs.

Original handling: Reference gene primer amplification gave estimated nucleated cell counts. TCRdb keeps only in-frame clones here, not all; method: immunoSEQ multiplex PCR. V, J and clone size were drawn from that table, and D and trimming were deduced from the DNA. The sample holds under 300,000 clones; roughly 86% are singletons and the top ten take 12%. V lost 6 bases and J lost 0, with 17 bases in between. Germline CDR1 SNHLY, CDR2 FYNNEI. This CDR3 comprises 17 residues. J is TRBJ2-2 and V is TRBV2; a weak D match, TRBD1 (6 bases). Sequencing was performed on peripheral blood. The receptor comes from an elderly man with acute or convalescent COVID-19. The CDR3 DNA reads TGTGCCAGCAGATTAGGGGACACCCTAGCGAACACCGGGGAGCTGTTTTTT. Translated: CASRLGDTLANTGELFF.